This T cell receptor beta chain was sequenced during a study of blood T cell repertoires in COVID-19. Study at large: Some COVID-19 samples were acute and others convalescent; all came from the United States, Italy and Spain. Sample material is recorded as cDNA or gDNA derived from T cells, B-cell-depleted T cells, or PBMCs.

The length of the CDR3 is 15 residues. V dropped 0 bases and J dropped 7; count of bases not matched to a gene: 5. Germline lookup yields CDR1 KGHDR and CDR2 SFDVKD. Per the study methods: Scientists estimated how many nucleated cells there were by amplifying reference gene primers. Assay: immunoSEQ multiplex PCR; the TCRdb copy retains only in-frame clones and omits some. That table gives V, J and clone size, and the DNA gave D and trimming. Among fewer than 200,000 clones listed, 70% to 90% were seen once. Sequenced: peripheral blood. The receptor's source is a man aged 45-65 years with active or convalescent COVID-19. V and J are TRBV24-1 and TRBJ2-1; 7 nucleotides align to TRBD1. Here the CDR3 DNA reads TGTGCCACCAGTGATTTGGACAGGGAGTCGAATGAGCAGTTCTTC. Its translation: CATSDLDRESNEQFF.